Below, 2 T cell receptor beta chains from the same sample are listed, as sequenced in a study of cytomegalovirus exposure and HLA in healthy donors. The PCR had 60 Vbeta and 13 Jbeta primers. Profiled with immunoSEQ multiplex PCR; TCRdb holds only in-frame clones, not every one. Of under 200,000 clones listed, about two thirds are singletons. Sequences were obtained from PBMCs. The receptors stem from a woman aged 18-29 years in good health and CMV-seropositive.

This clone came up a few times. The chain joins TRBV20-1 to TRBJ2-1; 7 bases fit TRBD1. Germline V CDR1 and CDR2: DFQATT, SNEGSKA (reference sequence). This CDR3 spans 11 amino acids. The CDR3 region is CSGQVRNEQFF. CDR3 DNA: TGCAGCGGACAGGTTCGGAATGAGCAGTTCTTC.

The chain couples TRBV7-8 to TRBJ2-7; the D gene is possibly TRBD1 (5 bases). The germline V and J ends were trimmed by 1 base and 1 base, with 8 bases remaining between them. Germline loops: CDR1 SGHVS, CDR2 FQNEAQ. This CDR3 spans 14 amino acids. CDR3 loop: CASSLGTISYEQYF. DNA of the CDR3: TGTGCCAGCAGCTTAGGGACAATATCCTACGAGCAGTACTTC.